These T cell receptor beta chains were read from a single sample in a study of cytomegalovirus exposure and HLA in healthy donors. Using immunoSEQ multiplex PCR, the repertoire was profiled, and TCRdb retains in-frame clones only, with some absent. The table includes approximately 150,000 clones, roughly 80% detected once. Sequencing was done on a sample of PBMCs. The receptors stem from a woman aged 25 to 39 in good health and CMV-seronegative. Each CDR3 is given with its conserved first and last residue. The size of a clone is reported for some rows only, either as once, few or many, or as a class for expanded clones.

V	size	J	CDR3
TRBV15	.	TRBJ1-6	CATSRAEGVNSPLHF
TRBV6-6	.	TRBJ2-1	CASSYYGVEQFF
TRBV7-9	.	TRBJ2-1	CASSLVGQGADEQFF
TRBV6-6	.	TRBJ2-3	CASSYSGGSTDTQYF
TRBV10-1	.	TRBJ2-2	CASSEYRGRSTGELFF
TRBV5-8	.	TRBJ2-6	CASSLRFSGANVLTF
TRBV19	.	TRBJ1-1	CASSIGTANTEAFF
TRBV18	.	TRBJ2-1	CASSLAGTSYNEQFF
TRBV7-3	.	TRBJ2-1	CASSLNSGSYNEQFF
TRBV6-5	.	TRBJ1-2	CASTNLGGDYGYTF
TRBV4-3	.	TRBJ2-3	CASSQAIGRGGADTQYF
TRBV6-5	once	TRBJ2-7	CASSSPGTSGIEQYF
TRBV6-1	few	TRBJ2-7	CASSTTLSYEQYF
TRBV7-9	.	TRBJ2-7	CSSSSRTGTGSFEQYF
TRBV7-2	.	TRBJ2-7	CASSADRGLYEQYF
TRBV28	.	TRBJ2-3	CASSQAGGRRDTQYF
TRBV2	.	TRBJ2-1	CASSTRGASDEQFF
TRBV2	once	TRBJ1-4	CASSVQGPNNEKLFF
TRBV10-1	.	TRBJ2-7	CANRRSGTGFYEQYF
TRBV10-3	few	TRBJ1-2	CAISESTDYYGYTF
TRBV7-7	.	TRBJ1-3	CASSRRLGLLSGNTIYF
TRBV2	.	TRBJ2-7	CATAVDEQYF
TRBV5-1	once	TRBJ1-2	CASSVQRENGYTF
TRBV27	.	TRBJ2-7	CASSKGRGETNEQYF